The rows below give T cell receptor beta chains drawn from one sample of a study of blood T cell repertoires in COVID-19. Method: immunoSEQ multiplex PCR; TCRdb's copy keeps in-frame clones and lacks some. The repertoire has about 200,000 clones, 80% to 90% of them found once; the top ten carry 3% to 4%. The material sequenced was PBMCs or T cells enriched from blood (not recorded which). These TCRs come from a woman aged 40 to 50 with acute COVID-19. CDR3s leave out the opening cysteine and the closing phenylalanine or tryptophan. Each record gives: CDR3 protein, J gene, CDR3 length, V gene.

ASIGGALYGYT TRBJ1-2 11 TRBV28
ASSPAGRDEQF TRBJ2-1 11 TRBV28
AWSPGTGIYNEQF TRBJ2-1 13 TRBV30
ASSPQGQGLTGELF TRBJ2-2 14 TRBV9
ASSLGSGANQPQH TRBJ1-5 13 TRBV7-9
ASSFFTSGPSYEQY TRBJ2-7 14 TRBV6-5
ASSFSGDTGELF TRBJ2-2 12 TRBV27
ASSPTSGRAGAYEQY TRBJ2-7 15 TRBV2
ASNPTTGSNSPLH TRBJ1-6 13 TRBV2
ASSLNSVGPGTGELF TRBJ2-2 15 TRBV7-3
ASSLGALGGDTQY TRBJ2-3 13 TRBV18
ASSFLRDINQPQH TRBJ1-5 13 TRBV28
ASSSTGLAGPYEQY TRBJ2-7 14 TRBV28
ASSLTGVVNTEAF TRBJ1-1 13 TRBV5-5
ASSLKPDTQY TRBJ2-3 10 TRBV3-1/TRBV3-2
ASSRGSGELF TRBJ2-2 10 TRBV7-3
ASSLMGLPYEQY TRBJ2-7 12 TRBV11-2
ASSLGQTSTLNQPQH TRBJ1-5 15 TRBV7-9
ASSLISGNTEAF TRBJ1-1 12 TRBV7-9
ASSPPEADYYEQY TRBJ2-7 13 TRBV18
ASSHPNRGSSGANVLT TRBJ2-6 16 TRBV27
ASSLVASSTDTQY TRBJ2-3 13 TRBV7-9
ASSEALRGFVQGAIWGTDTQY TRBJ2-3 21 TRBV6-1
ASSDPGVREQF TRBJ2-1 11 TRBV6-4
ASSRSETHYGYT TRBJ1-2 12 TRBV4-1
ASSPSGDQPQH TRBJ1-5 11 TRBV18
ASGLGRLTGELF TRBJ2-2 12 TRBV10-1
ASSQEGGTSGRYYEQY TRBJ2-7 16 TRBV4-3
ATGAGGDNEQF TRBJ2-1 11 TRBV12-3/TRBV12-4
ASSSTGEEQPQH TRBJ1-5 12 TRBV6-2/TRBV6-3
ASTRGHDGYT TRBJ1-2 10 TRBV6-5
ASSSTSGTFYEQY TRBJ2-7 13 TRBV19
ASSPRLAGGAKNIQY TRBJ2-4 15 TRBV27
ASSWRRRENSPLH TRBJ1-6 13 TRBV5-5
ASSQDGLTSSYNEQF TRBJ2-1 15 TRBV5-1
ASSPHGTATGELF TRBJ2-2 13 TRBV28
ASSPRPRQGISYEQY TRBJ2-7 15 TRBV18
ASAIWTVRDTGELF TRBJ2-2 14 TRBV28
ASADSGTPRDGYT TRBJ1-2 13 TRBV19
ASSQAVAGGPFSTGELF TRBJ2-2 17 TRBV3-1/TRBV3-2
ASSHDFSNQPQH TRBJ1-5 12 TRBV6-5
AISESTRVEQPQH TRBJ1-5 13 TRBV10-3
SVVGGQGWRQNIQY TRBJ2-4 14 TRBV29-1